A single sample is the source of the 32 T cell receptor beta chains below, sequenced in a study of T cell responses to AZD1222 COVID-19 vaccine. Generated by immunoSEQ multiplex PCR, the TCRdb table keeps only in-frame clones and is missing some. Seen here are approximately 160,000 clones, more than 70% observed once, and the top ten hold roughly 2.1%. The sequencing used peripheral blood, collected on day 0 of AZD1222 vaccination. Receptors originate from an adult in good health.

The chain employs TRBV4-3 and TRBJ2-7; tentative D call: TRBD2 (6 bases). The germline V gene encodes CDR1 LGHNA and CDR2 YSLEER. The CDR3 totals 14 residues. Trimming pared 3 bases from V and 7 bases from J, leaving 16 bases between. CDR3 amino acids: CASSHGVGSGEQYF. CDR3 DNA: TGCGCCAGCAGCCACGGAGTCGGGAGTGGGGAGCAGTACTTC.

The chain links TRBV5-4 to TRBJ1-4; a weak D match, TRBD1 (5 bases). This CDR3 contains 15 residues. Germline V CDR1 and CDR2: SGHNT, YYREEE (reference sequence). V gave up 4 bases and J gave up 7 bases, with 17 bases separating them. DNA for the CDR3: TGTGCCAGCAGCGAGGGGCCTCGCGACAGTGAAAAACTGTTTTTT. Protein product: CASSEGPRDSEKLFF.

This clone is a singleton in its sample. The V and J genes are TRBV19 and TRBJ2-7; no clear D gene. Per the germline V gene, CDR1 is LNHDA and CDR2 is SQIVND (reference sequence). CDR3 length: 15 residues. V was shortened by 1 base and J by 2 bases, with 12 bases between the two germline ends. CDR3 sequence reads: CASSIGAPGAYEQYF. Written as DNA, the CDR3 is TGTGCCAGTAGTATAGGGGCCCCAGGAGCCTACGAGCAGTACTTC. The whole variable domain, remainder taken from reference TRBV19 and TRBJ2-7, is DGGITQSPKYLFRKEGQNVTLSCEQNLNHDAMYWYRQDPGQGLRLIYYSQIVNDFQKGDIAEGYSVSREKKESFPLTVTSAQKNPTAFYLCASSIGAPGAYEQYFGPGTRLTVT.

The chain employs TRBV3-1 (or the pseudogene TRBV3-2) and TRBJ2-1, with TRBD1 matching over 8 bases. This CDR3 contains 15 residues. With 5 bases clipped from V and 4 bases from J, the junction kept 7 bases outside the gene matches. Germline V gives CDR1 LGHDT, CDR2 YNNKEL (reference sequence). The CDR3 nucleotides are TGTGCCAGCAGCGCCGGCCAGGGGGCGTACAATGAGCAGTTCTTC. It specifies CASSAGQGAYNEQFF.

The CDR3 is CASSLFHGGLNEQFF. The DNA of the CDR3 is TGTGCCAGCAGCTTATTCCACGGCGGCCTAAATGAGCAGTTCTTC. The gene calls are TRBV7-9 and TRBJ2-1; D not resolved. Germline loops: CDR1 SEHNR, CDR2 FQNEAQ (reference sequence). V lost 2 bases to trimming and J lost 7 bases, with 15 bases between them. The CDR3 spans 15 residues.

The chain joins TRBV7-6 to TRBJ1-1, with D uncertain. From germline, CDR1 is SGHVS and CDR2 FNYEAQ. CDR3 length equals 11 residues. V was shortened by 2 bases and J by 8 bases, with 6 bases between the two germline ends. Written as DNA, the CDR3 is TGTGCCAGCAGCTTACAGCTAGAAGCTTTCTTT. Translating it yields CASSLQLEAFF.

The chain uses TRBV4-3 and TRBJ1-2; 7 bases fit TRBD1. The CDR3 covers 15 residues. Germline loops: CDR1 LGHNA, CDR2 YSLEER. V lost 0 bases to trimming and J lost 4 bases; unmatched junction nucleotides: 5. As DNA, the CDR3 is TGCGCCAGCAGCCAAGACCCAGGGGGAAGCTATGGCTACACCTTC. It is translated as CASSQDPGGSYGYTF.

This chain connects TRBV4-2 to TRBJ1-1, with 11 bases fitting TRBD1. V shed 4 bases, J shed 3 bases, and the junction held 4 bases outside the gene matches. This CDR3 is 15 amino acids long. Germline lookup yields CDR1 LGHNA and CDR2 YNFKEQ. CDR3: CASSRGQGAYTEAFF. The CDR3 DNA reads TGTGCCAGCAGCCGCGGACAGGGGGCCTACACTGAAGCTTTCTTT.

The CDR3 reads CASSLLRGGEQFF. In nucleotides, the CDR3 is TGTGCCAGCAGCCTTCTCCGAGGTGGTGAGCAGTTCTTC. This chain connects TRBV11-3 to TRBJ2-1; unclear D gene. CDR3 length: 13 amino acids. The V gene's germline CDR1 is SGHNT and CDR2 YENEEA. V lost 5 bases, J lost 9 bases, and 14 bases lay in between.

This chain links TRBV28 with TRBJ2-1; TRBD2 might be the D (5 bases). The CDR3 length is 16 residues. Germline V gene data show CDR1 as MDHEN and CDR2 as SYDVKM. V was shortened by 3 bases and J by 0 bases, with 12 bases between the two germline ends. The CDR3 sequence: CASSFDYRRSYNEQFF. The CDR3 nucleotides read TGTGCCAGCAGTTTCGACTACCGCCGCTCCTACAATGAGCAGTTCTTC.

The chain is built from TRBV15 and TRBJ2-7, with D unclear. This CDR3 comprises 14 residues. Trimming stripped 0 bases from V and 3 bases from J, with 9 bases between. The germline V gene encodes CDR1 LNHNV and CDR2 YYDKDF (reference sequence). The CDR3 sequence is CATSREGLGYEQYF. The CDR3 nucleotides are TGTGCCACCAGCAGAGAAGGGTTGGGCTACGAGCAGTACTTC.

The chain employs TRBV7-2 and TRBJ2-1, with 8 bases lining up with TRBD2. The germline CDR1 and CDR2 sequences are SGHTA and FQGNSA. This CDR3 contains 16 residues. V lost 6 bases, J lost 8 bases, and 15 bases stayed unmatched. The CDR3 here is CASSFLWGLVSDEQFF. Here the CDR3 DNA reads TGTGCCAGCAGTTTCCTTTGGGGACTAGTAAGCGATGAGCAGTTCTTC.

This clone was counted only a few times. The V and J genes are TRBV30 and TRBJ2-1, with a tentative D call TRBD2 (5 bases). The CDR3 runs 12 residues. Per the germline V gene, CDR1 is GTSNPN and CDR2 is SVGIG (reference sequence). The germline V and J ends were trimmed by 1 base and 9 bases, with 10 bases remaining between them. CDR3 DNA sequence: TGTGCCTGGAGTGGACTCCGGGGTGAGCAGTTCTTC. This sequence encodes CAWSGLRGEQFF.

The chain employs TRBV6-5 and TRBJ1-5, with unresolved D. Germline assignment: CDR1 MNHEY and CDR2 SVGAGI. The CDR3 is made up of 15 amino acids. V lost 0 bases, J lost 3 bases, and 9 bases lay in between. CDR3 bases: TGTGCCAGCAGTTACTCGGGAGGGTTCAATCAGCCCCAGCATTTT. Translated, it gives CASSYSGGFNQPQHF.

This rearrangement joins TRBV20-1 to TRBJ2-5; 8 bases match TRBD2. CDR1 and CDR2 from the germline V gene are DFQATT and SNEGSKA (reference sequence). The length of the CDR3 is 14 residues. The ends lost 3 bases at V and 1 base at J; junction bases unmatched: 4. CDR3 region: CSASPGTSQETQYF. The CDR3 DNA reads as TGCAGTGCTAGTCCCGGGACTAGCCAAGAGACCCAGTACTTC.

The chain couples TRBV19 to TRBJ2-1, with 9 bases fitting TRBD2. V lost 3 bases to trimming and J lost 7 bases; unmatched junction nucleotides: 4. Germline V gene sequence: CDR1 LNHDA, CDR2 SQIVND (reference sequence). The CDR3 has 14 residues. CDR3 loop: CASSIGTSGNEQFF. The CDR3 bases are TGTGCCAGTAGTATCGGCACTAGCGGGAATGAGCAGTTCTTC.

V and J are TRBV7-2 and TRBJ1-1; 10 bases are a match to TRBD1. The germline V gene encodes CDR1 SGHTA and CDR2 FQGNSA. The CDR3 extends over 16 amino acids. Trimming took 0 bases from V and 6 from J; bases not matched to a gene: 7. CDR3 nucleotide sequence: TGTGCCAGCAGCTTAGCAGGCCTGACAGGGGGCCCTGAAGCTTTCTTT. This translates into CASSLAGLTGGPEAFF.

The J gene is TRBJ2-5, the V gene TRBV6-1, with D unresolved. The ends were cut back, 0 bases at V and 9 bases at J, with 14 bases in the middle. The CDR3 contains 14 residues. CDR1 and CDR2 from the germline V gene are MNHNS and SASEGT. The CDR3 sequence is CASSEAATSVAQYF. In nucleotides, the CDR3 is TGTGCCAGCAGTGAAGCGGCCACTTCAGTGGCCCAGTACTTC.

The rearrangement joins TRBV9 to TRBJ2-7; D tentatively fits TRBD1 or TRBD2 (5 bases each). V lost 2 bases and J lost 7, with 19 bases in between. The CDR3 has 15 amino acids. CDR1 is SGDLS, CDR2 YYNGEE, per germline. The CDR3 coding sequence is TGTGCCAGCAGCGTGGGGGACGATCTCGTCGGGGAGCAGTACTTC. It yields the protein CASSVGDDLVGEQYF.

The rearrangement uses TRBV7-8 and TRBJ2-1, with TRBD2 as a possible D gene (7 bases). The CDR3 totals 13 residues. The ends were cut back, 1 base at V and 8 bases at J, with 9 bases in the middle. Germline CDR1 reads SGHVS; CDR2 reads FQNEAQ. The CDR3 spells CASSLGGGDEQFF. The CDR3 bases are TGTGCCAGCAGCTTAGGAGGGGGGGATGAGCAGTTCTTC.

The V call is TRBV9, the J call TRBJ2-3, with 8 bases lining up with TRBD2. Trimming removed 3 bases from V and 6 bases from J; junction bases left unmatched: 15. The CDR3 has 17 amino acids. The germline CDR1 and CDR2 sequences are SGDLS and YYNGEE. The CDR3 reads CASSADPGGTSPDTQYF. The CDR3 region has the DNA TGTGCCAGCAGCGCAGATCCCGGAGGGACTAGTCCCGATACGCAGTATTTT.

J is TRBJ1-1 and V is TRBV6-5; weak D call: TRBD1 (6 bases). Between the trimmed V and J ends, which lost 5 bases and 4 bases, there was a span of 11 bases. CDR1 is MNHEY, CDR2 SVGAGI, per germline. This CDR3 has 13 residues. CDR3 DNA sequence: TGTGCCAGCAGTACAGGGAGGATCACTGAAGCTTTCTTT. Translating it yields CASSTGRITEAFF.

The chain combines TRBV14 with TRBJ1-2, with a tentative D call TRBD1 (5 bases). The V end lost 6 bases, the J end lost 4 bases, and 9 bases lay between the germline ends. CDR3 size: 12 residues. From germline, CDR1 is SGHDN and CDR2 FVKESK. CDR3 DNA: TGTGCCAGCAGTGCAGGGTTCTATGGCTACACCTTC. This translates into CASSAGFYGYTF. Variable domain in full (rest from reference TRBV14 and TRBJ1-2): EAGVTQFPSHSVIEKGQTVTLRCDPISGHDNLYWYRRVMGKEIKFLLHFVKESKQDESGMPNNRFLAERTGGTYSTLKVQPAELEDSGVYFCASSAGFYGYTFGSGTRLTVV.

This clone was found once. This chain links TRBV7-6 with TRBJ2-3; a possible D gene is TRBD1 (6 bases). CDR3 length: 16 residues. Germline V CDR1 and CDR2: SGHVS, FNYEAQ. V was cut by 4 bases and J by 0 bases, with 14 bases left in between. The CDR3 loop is CASSSYRVGSTDTQYF. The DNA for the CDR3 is TGTGCCAGCAGCTCATACAGGGTAGGAAGCACAGATACGCAGTATTTT.

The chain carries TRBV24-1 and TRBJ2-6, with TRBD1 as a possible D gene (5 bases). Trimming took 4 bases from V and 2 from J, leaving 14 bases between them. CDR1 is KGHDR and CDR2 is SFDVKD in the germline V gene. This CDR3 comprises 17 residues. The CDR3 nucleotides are TGTGCCACCAGTGACCCGACAGCAGGGCCTGGGGCCAACGTCCTGACTTTC. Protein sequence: CATSDPTAGPGANVLTF.

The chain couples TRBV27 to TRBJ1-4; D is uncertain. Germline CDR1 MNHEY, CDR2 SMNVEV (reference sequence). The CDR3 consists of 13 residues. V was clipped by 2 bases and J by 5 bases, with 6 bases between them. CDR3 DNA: TGTGCCAGCAGTTTAGGAGTCAATGAAAAACTGTTTTTT. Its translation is CASSLGVNEKLFF.

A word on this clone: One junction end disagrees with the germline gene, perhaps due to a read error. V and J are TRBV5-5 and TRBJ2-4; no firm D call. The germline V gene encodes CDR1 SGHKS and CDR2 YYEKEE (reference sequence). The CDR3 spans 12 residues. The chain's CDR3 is CASSFGSVVNWF. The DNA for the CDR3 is TGTGCCAGCAGCTTTGGGTCAGTAGTAAACTGGTTC.

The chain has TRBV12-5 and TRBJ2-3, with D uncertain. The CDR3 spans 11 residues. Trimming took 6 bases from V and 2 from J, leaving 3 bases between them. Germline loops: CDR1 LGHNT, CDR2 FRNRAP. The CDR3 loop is CASGYTDTQYF. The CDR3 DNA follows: TGTGCTAGTGGATACACAGATACGCAGTATTTT.

CDR3 protein: CASSIVGSPEQFF. CDR3 bases: TGTGCCAGTAGTATAGTAGGTAGTCCCGAGCAGTTCTTC. The rearrangement joins TRBV19 to TRBJ2-1; D ambiguous. Per germline, CDR1 LNHDA and CDR2 SQIVND (reference sequence). Trimming shortened V by 1 base and J by 10 bases, and 11 bases separated the two germline ends. This CDR3 spans 13 amino acids.

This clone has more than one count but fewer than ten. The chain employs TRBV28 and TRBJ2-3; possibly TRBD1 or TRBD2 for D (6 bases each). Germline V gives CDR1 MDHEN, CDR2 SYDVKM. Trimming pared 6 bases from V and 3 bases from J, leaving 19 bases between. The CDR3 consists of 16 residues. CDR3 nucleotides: TGTGCCAGCAGCCCTATAGGGGGACTCGTTACAGATACGCAGTATTTT. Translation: CASSPIGGLVTDTQYF. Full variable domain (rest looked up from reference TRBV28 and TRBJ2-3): DVKVTQSSRYLVKRTGEKVFLECVQDMDHENMFWYRQDPGLGLRLIYFSYDVKMKEKGDIPEGYSVSREKKERFSLILESASTNQTSMYLCASSPIGGLVTDTQYFGPGTRLTVL.

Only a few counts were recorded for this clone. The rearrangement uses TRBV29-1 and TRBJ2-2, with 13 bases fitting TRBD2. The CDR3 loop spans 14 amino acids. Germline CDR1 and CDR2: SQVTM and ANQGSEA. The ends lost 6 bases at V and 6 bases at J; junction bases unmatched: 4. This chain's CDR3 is CSVRLAGGPGELFF. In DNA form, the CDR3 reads TGCAGCGTCCGACTAGCGGGAGGCCCCGGGGAGCTGTTTTTT.

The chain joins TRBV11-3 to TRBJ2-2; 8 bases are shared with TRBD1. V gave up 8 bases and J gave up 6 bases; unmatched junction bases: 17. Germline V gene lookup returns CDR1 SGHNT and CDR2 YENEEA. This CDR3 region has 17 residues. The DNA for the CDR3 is TGTGCCAGCTATTTGGGGGCGAGGGACAGGCTAGCCGGGGAGCTGTTTTTT. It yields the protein CASYLGARDRLAGELFF.